These 23 T cell receptor beta chains originate from one sample sequenced in a study of untreated major depressive disorder. Clones were sequenced by immunoSEQ multiplex PCR, and TCRdb holds only the in-frame ones, with some missing. The sample includes tens of thousands of clones, over 85% seen only once; the top ten take around 0.45%. The specimen sequenced was CD4+ T cells from PBMCs. The source is a woman aged 40 to 55 in good health.

The rearrangement joins TRBV10-3 to TRBJ2-7; D is perhaps TRBD1 or TRBD2 (5 bases each). Germline V gene data show CDR1 as ENHRY and CDR2 as SYGVKD. The CDR3 is 12 amino acids. With 0 bases removed from V and 13 bases from J, the gap between germline ends came to 13 bases. DNA for the CDR3: TGTGCCATCAGTGAGTCAGGGACCCTTCCCTACGTC. It translates to CAISESGTLPYV.

This chain uses TRBV13 with TRBJ2-1, with TRBD2 identical over 8 bases. The CDR3 is 13 amino acids. Germline V gene data show CDR1 as PRHDT and CDR2 as FYEKMQ (reference sequence). The J segment lost 9 bases and the V segment lost 2 bases, leaving 3 bases of the junction unmatched. The CDR3 nucleotides read TGTGCCAGCAGCTTAAGCGGGAGTTTTGAGCAGTTCTTC. It codes for CASSLSGSFEQFF.

The chain couples TRBV4-2 to TRBJ2-1; D remains ambiguous. CDR1 is LGHNA and CDR2 is YNFKEQ in the germline V gene. Trimming took off 0 bases at V and 3 bases at J, with 15 bases between the two ends. The CDR3 runs 17 residues. The CDR3 region has the DNA TGTGCCAGCAGCCAAGAAAGTATCCAGAGCCTCTACAATGAGCAGTTCTTC. Amino acid sequence: CASSQESIQSLYNEQFF.

This clone is a singleton in its sample. The V call is TRBV6-1, the J call TRBJ2-7; D unresolved. Germline values: CDR1 MNHNS, CDR2 SASEGT. This CDR3 comprises 13 residues. Trimming took off 3 bases at V and 5 bases at J, with 11 bases between the two ends. The CDR3 loop reads CASSESGFHEQYV. CDR3 sequence (DNA): TGTGCCAGCAGTGAGTCGGGTTTCCACGAGCAGTACGTC.

The chain combines TRBV28 with TRBJ1-1; D gene ambiguous. V lost 7 bases to trimming and J lost 0 bases, with 9 bases between them. Germline CDR1 is MDHEN and CDR2 is SYDVKM. CDR3 length: 13 amino acids. The CDR3 spells CASKGTLNTEAFF. The CDR3 DNA follows: TGTGCCAGCAAAGGAACTTTGAACACTGAAGCTTTCTTT.

The gene calls are TRBV4-1 and TRBJ2-6; 8 bases line up with TRBD1. V gave up 7 bases and J gave up 1 base; unmatched junction bases: 6. The CDR3 runs to 16 residues. Germline-derived CDR1 and CDR2 are MGHRA and YSYEKL. CDR3 in amino acids: CASTRQGASGANVLTF. The DNA of the CDR3 is TGCGCCAGCACGCGCCAGGGGGCTTCTGGGGCCAACGTCCTGACTTTC.

This sequence joins TRBV5-1 and TRBJ2-2; possible D gene TRBD1, 5 bases. Trimming shortened V by 0 bases and J by 3 bases, and 6 bases separated the two germline ends. The CDR3 is 14 amino acids. CDR1 is SGHRS and CDR2 is YFSETQ in the germline V gene. In nucleotides, the CDR3 is TGCGCCAGCAGCTTGGGACAGCACACCGGGGAGCTGTTTTTT. It yields the protein CASSLGQHTGELFF.

V usage is TRBV5-1 and J usage is TRBJ2-3; D gene unclear. Germline CDR1 SGHRS, CDR2 YFSETQ. CDR3 length equals 15 residues. Trimming cost V 2 bases and J 2 bases, with 12 bases left between them. CDR3 DNA sequence: TGCGCCAGCAGCTTTAAGGGTTCTTTCACAGATACGCAGTATTTT. Its translation is CASSFKGSFTDTQYF.

The rearrangement joins TRBV6-1 to TRBJ1-2; no reliable D call. V was trimmed by 0 bases and J by 2 bases, leaving 10 bases between them. Germline lookup yields CDR1 MNHNS and CDR2 SASEGT. The length of the CDR3 is 15 residues. The DNA of the CDR3 is TGTGCCAGCAGTGAAGCTTCAGGTCTGAACTATGGCTACACCTTC. Translated: CASSEASGLNYGYTF.

V gene TRBV5-4 combines with J gene TRBJ2-2; 7 bases are a match to TRBD2. CDR1 SGHNT and CDR2 YYREEE come from the germline V gene (reference sequence). This CDR3 comprises 15 residues. V was pared by 5 bases and J by 0 bases, with 4 bases of the junction left unmatched. Here the CDR3 DNA reads TGTGCCAGCAGGACGGCGGGGGCGAACACCGGGGAGCTGTTTTTT. Protein product: CASRTAGANTGELFF.

This chain uses TRBV5-1 with TRBJ1-1, with D hard to call. CDR1 is SGHRS, CDR2 YFSETQ, per germline. The CDR3 sequence is 17 residues long. V dropped 3 bases and J dropped 2 bases, with 20 bases sitting between them. CDR3: CASSYAGPYPLNTEAFF. The CDR3, as DNA: TGCGCCAGCAGCTATGCCGGGCCTTATCCTTTAAACACTGAAGCTTTCTTT. Full variable domain (missing parts from reference TRBV5-1 and TRBJ1-1): KAGVTQTPRYLIKTRGQQVTLSCSPISGHRSVSWYQQTPGQGLQFLFEYFSETQRNKGNFPGRFSGRQFSNSRSEMNVSTLELGDSALYLCASSYAGPYPLNTEAFFGQGTRLTVV.

This chain connects TRBV11-3 to TRBJ1-5, with TRBD1 matching 9 bases. Germline loops: CDR1 SGHNT, CDR2 YENEEA. With 4 bases clipped from V and 9 bases from J, the junction kept 10 bases outside the gene matches. This CDR3 has 15 residues. For the CDR3, the DNA is TGTGCCAGCAGCTCTCGACAGGGGGTTTTTAGGCCCCAGCATTTT. Its protein product is CASSSRQGVFRPQHF.

This clone was observed once. The gene calls are TRBV5-8 and TRBJ2-7; possibly TRBD1 or TRBD2 for D (5 bases each). The CDR3 contains 15 residues. Between the trimmed V and J ends, which lost 4 bases and 4 bases, there was a span of 18 bases. Per germline, CDR1 SGHTS and CDR2 YDEGEE. The CDR3 region has the DNA TGTGCCAGCAGCCCAAGACAGCCGACTATATACGAGCAGTACTTC. Translating it yields CASSPRQPTIYEQYF.

This sequence joins TRBV10-1 and TRBJ2-2, with 11 bases that match TRBD1. With 6 bases clipped from V and 3 bases from J, the junction kept 9 bases outside the gene matches. The germline CDR1 and CDR2 sequences are WNHNN and SYGVQD (reference sequence). This CDR3 is built from 17 residues. The CDR3 nucleotides are TGCGCCAGCAGCGATAATCCGGGACAGGGGGACACCGGGGAGCTGTTTTTT. This encodes CASSDNPGQGDTGELFF.

The CDR3 coding sequence is TGTGCCAGCAGTGTTGACGGGGCGACCTACGAGCAGTACGTC. This encodes CASSVDGATYEQYV. The chain employs TRBV6-1 and TRBJ2-7; either TRBD1 or TRBD2 may supply D (5 bases each). The V gene's germline CDR1 is MNHNS and CDR2 SASEGT. Trimming took off 4 bases at V and 2 bases at J, with 12 bases between the two ends. This CDR3 is built from 14 residues.

V and J are TRBV27 and TRBJ2-7, with D tentatively TRBD2 (6 bases). V was trimmed by 5 bases and J by 6 bases, leaving 14 bases between them. Germline V gene lookup returns CDR1 MNHEY and CDR2 SMNVEV (reference sequence). The CDR3 runs to 13 residues. CDR3 sequence: CASSLRTEGEQYF. CDR3 sequence (DNA): TGTGCCAGCAGTCTGAGGACGGAGGGCGAGCAGTACTTC.

This chain connects TRBV6-5 to TRBJ1-2; the D gene is possibly TRBD1 (5 bases). CDR1 MNHEY and CDR2 SVGAGI come from the germline V gene. The CDR3 length is 15 residues. The V gene lost 0 bases and the J gene lost 8 bases, with 16 bases spanning the gap. CDR3 bases: TGTGCCAGCAGTTACTCCGGGGACGCTCCCTACGGCTACACCTTC. It specifies CASSYSGDAPYGYTF.

V usage is TRBV7-2 and J usage is TRBJ2-5; no clear D. Germline-derived CDR1 and CDR2 are SGHTA and FQGNSA. The CDR3 is 11 amino acids. V lost 5 bases and J lost 5, with 6 bases in between. CDR3 amino acids: CASSATETQYF. Here the CDR3 DNA reads TGTGCCAGCAGCGCGACTGAGACCCAGTACTTC.

This sequence joins TRBV28 and TRBJ2-7; D is perhaps TRBD1 (6 bases). CDR3 length equals 15 residues. Trimming stripped 3 bases from V and 4 bases from J, with 16 bases between. The germline V gene encodes CDR1 MDHEN and CDR2 SYDVKM. CDR3: CASSFGQGQWYEQYV. CDR3 DNA: TGTGCCAGCAGTTTCGGTCAGGGGCAATGGTACGAGCAGTACGTC.

The genes are TRBV13 and TRBJ2-5; D is uncertain. Deletions cut 2 bases from V and 3 bases from J, with 4 bases between. Germline CDR1 is PRHDT and CDR2 is FYEKMQ (reference sequence). This CDR3 contains 12 residues. CDR3 DNA sequence: TGTGCCAGCAGCTTAAGGGAAGAGACCCAGTACTTC. Protein: CASSLREETQYF.

The chain combines TRBV5-1 with TRBJ2-1; D call uncertain. The V and J ends lost 0 bases and 3 bases respectively, with 7 bases between them. CDR3 length equals 14 residues. From germline, CDR1 is SGHRS and CDR2 YFSETQ. The chain's CDR3 is CASSLGGLYNEQFF. The CDR3 nucleotides read TGCGCCAGCAGCTTGGGGGGTCTCTACAATGAGCAGTTCTTC.

This chain links TRBV7-6 with TRBJ2-1; D possibly matches TRBD1 or TRBD2 (5 bases each). Germline CDR1 and CDR2: SGHVS and FNYEAQ. Trimming pared 5 bases from V and 8 bases from J, leaving 19 bases between. This CDR3 is built from 15 residues. The DNA for the CDR3 is TGTGCCAGCAGCACCCGCCCGGGGCCTAGGGATGAGCAGTTCTTC. Its translation is CASSTRPGPRDEQFF. The whole variable domain, remainder taken from reference TRBV7-6 and TRBJ2-1, is GAGVSQSPRYKVTKRGQDVALRCDPISGHVSLYWYRQALGQGPEFLTYFNYEAQQDKSGLPNDRFSAERPEGSISTLTIQRTEQRDSAMYRCASSTRPGPRDEQFFGPGTRLTVL.

DNA for the CDR3: TGTGCCAGTAGTGGTCAAACGGCCAATAGCGTAGAGACCCAGTACTTC. Translated, it gives CASSGQTANSVETQYF. The chain carries TRBV19 and TRBJ2-5; D is possibly TRBD2 (5 bases). The CDR3 spans 16 residues. The V gene's germline CDR1 is LNHDA and CDR2 SQIVND (reference sequence). V was pared by 5 bases and J by 4 bases, with 20 bases between. Full variable domain (outside the CDR3, taken from reference TRBV19 and TRBJ2-5): DGGITQSPKYLFRKEGQNVTLSCEQNLNHDAMYWYRQDPGQGLRLIYYSQIVNDFQKGDIAEGYSVSREKKESFPLTVTSAQKNPTAFYLCASSGQTANSVETQYFGPGTRLLVL.